This entry concerns a single T cell receptor beta chain. Its antigen is not identified. One end of the junction does not line up with germline, which may come from a read error. After isolation, RNA underwent reverse transcription to generate cDNA as the sequencing template. Libraries were prepared by immunoSEQ multiplex PCR; TCRdb keeps only in-frame clonotypes and omits some of them. In the table there are about 140,000 clones, 55% of which are singletons. The data originate from a study of CD8+ T cells in alopecia areata. Whole-study findings and limits: When scalp samples are sequenced, resident alphabeta T cells of normal skin are also captured. Between patients, shared TCR sequences were less clear than in mice. This was possibly due in part to HLA diversity in the patient population. Clonality exceeded that of normal scalp in lesional scalp, most notably in alopecia totalis/universalis.

CDR1 is SQVTM and CDR2 is ANQGSEA in the germline V gene. This CDR3 has 14 amino acids. Sorted populations comprised CD4+ and CD8+ T cells obtained from PBMCs. Sequencing used CD4+ T cells sorted from blood. This chain connects TRBV29-1 to TRBJ1-2; unclear D gene. The sequence was collected from a human donor in good health. The CDR3 DNA is TGCAGCGTTGACCGATTGTTCAGGCAGAGAAGCCGAGGCTTC. Protein product: CSVDRLFRQRSRGF.